This T cell receptor beta chain was identified in a study of OX40 agonist ivuxolimab in advanced cancers. Germline CDR1 MNHNS, CDR2 SASEGT. The CDR3 is 16 amino acids. V shed 1 base and J shed 4 bases, with 17 bases lying between them. Produced via immunoSEQ multiplex PCR; TCRdb's table is partial and in-frame only. Seen here are about 73,000 clones, about 90% observed once, and the top ten hold approximately 10%. Material: CD4+ or CD8+ T cells sorted from blood, obtained in a trial of the OX40 agonist ivuxolimab. V usage is TRBV6-1 and J usage is TRBJ2-7; D remains unclear. The receptor was derived from an adult with an advanced solid tumor such as melanoma, head and neck, liver or kidney cancer. CDR3 nucleotide sequence: TGTGCCAGCAGTGAAGTTTACTGGGCTCCACAATACGAGCAGTACTTC. This gives the protein CASSEVYWAPQYEQYF.